This T cell receptor beta chain was sequenced during a study of T cell clonality in common variable immunodeficiency. This clone was found many times. What it binds is not known. The read terminates 3 residues before the CDR3 end, so the remaining end is supplied by the germline J gene. Germline CDR1 is MDHEN and CDR2 is SYDVKM. V dropped 2 bases and J dropped 3; count of bases not matched to a gene: 2. CDR3 length: 15 amino acids. Method: immunoSEQ multiplex PCR; TCRdb's copy keeps in-frame clones and lacks some. The counts give around 39,000 clones, none of them seen only once; around 3.1% is held by the top ten. The study, taken as a whole, reports: CVID patient heterogeneity limited repertoire-clinical complication correlations. Common variable immunodeficiency TCR beta sequences reportedly had fewer deletions and N-nucleotide insertions. The cause of increased CVID clonality remains unclear without subpopulation sequencing.

Most patients and controls had Caucasian heritage. This clonotype was obtained from a person between 18 and 75 years old in good health. This chain connects TRBV28 to TRBJ1-2; 11 bases match TRBD1. Sequenced material: peripheral blood mononuclear cells. CDR3 DNA, as far as it was read: TGTGCCAGCAGTTTACGGGGACAGGGGGACTATGGC. It translates to CASSLRGQGDYG. The full CDR3 protein reads CASSLRGQGDYGYTF.